The T cell receptor (beta chain) under discussion was sequenced for a study of beta chain features in type 1 diabetes. Trimming shortened V by 7 bases and J by 3 bases, and 13 bases separated the two germline ends. The CDR3 sequence is 13 residues long. Germline V gene sequence: CDR1 SGHTA, CDR2 FQGNSA. Study findings and constraints: In every one of the four CD4+ subsets, TCRB CDR3s were moderately but significantly shorter in Type 1 diabetes patients.

Expressed TCRB transcripts were sequenced, since all the RNA that had been isolated was reverse transcribed. Repertoires were generated with immunoSEQ multiplex PCR, while TCRdb's copy carries only in-frame clones and drops some. The data contain 330,000 or so clones, approximately 12% of them seen just once; the ten biggest clones take up roughly 0.0097%. As regards this clone: Its specificity is not known.

The V and J genes are TRBV7-2 and TRBJ2-7; a possible D gene is TRBD1 (6 bases). The sequenced sample consisted of naive CD4+ T cells from blood. This receptor was taken from a woman aged 18 to 35 with type 1 diabetes. In nucleotides, the CDR3 is TGTGCCAGCACCCCAGGGGTTGGCTACGAGCAGTACTTC. It encodes CASTPGVGYEQYF. The full variable domain, with the rest looked up from reference TRBV7-2 and TRBJ2-7, is GAGVSQSPSNKVTEKGKDVELRCDPISGHTALYWYRQSLGQGLEFLIYFQGNSAPDKSGLPSDRFSAERTGGSVSTLTIQRTQQEDSAVYLCASTPGVGYEQYFGPGTRLTVT.